Presented here are 26 T cell receptor beta chains from one specimen sequenced in a study of graft-versus-host responses after intestinal transplantation. Antigens of these TCRs are unknown. Produced via immunoSEQ multiplex PCR; TCRdb's table is partial and in-frame only. This sample has 130,000 to 150,000 clones, with approximately 91% found just once. The sample in question was unstimulated CD4+ T cells sorted from spleen or lymph node cells, obtained before intestinal transplant. These receptors were collected from a human donor who received an intestinal transplant.

The chain has TRBV6-1 and TRBJ1-4, with D unresolved. Germline lookup yields CDR1 MNHNS and CDR2 SASEGT. Trimming removed 2 bases from V and 4 bases from J, with 11 bases in between. CDR3 length: 15 residues. Here the CDR3 DNA reads TGTGCCAGCAGTGAATGGTTCAGATATAATGAAAAACTGTTTTTT. Its translation: CASSEWFRYNEKLFF.

The genes are TRBV2 and TRBJ2-4; tentatively, D is TRBD1 or TRBD2 (5 bases each). Germline V gene data show CDR1 as SNHLY and CDR2 as FYNNEI. V lost 11 bases to trimming and J lost 0 bases, with 14 bases between them. The CDR3 is made up of 14 amino acids. In DNA, the CDR3 is TGTGCCGGCCGGGACGAGTTAGCCAAAAACATTCAGTACTTC. As protein: CAGRDELAKNIQYF.

The rearrangement joins TRBV7-6 to TRBJ2-3, with D possibly matching TRBD2 (6 bases). Trimming took off 5 bases at V and 0 bases at J, with 15 bases between the two ends. CDR1 and CDR2 (germline): SGHVS, FNYEAQ. The CDR3 has 16 residues. CDR3 residues: CASSRSGLSSTDTQYF. The CDR3 DNA is TGTGCCAGCAGCCGCTCGGGACTCTCTAGCACAGATACGCAGTATTTT.

The chain couples TRBV5-1 to TRBJ2-5, with TRBD1 matching 9 bases. Germline V lookup: CDR1 SGHRS, CDR2 YFSETQ. The CDR3 has 16 residues. Losses at the gene ends were 3 bases for V and 1 base for J; bases not matched to a gene: 7. The CDR3 loop is CASSYGTGSSQETQYF. The CDR3 DNA reads as TGCGCCAGCAGCTATGGGACAGGGAGTTCCCAAGAGACCCAGTACTTC.

V usage is TRBV6-4 and J usage is TRBJ2-2; TRBD2 is a possible D gene (5 bases). Germline V gene data show CDR1 as MRHNA and CDR2 as SNTAGT. V was pared by 6 bases and J by 0 bases, with 11 bases between. The CDR3 sequence is 15 residues long. CDR3 DNA: TGTGCCAGCAGCCCCGGACTGACGAACACCGGGGAGCTGTTTTTT. Amino acid sequence: CASSPGLTNTGELFF.

The genes are TRBV30 and TRBJ2-4, with 7 bases lining up with TRBD1. V shed 0 bases, J shed 8 bases, and the junction held 4 bases outside the gene matches. The length of the CDR3 is 13 residues. Germline V gene sequence: CDR1 GTSNPN, CDR2 SVGIG (reference sequence). CDR3 sequence: CAWSVQGVDIQYF. Here the CDR3 DNA reads TGTGCCTGGAGTGTTCAGGGGGTAGACATTCAGTACTTC. The full variable domain, rest sourced from reference TRBV30 and TRBJ2-4, is SQTIHQWPATLVQPVGSPLSLECTVEGTSNPNLYWYRQAAGRGLQLLFYSVGIGQISSEVPQNLSASRPQDRQFILSSKKLLLSDSGFYLCAWSVQGVDIQYFGAGTRLSVL.

The chain links TRBV7-3 to TRBJ2-1; D is possibly TRBD1 or TRBD2 (5 bases each). The CDR3 is 13 amino acids. CDR1 is SGHTA, CDR2 FQGTGA, per germline. Trimming took off 5 bases at V and 13 bases at J, with 18 bases between the two ends. The CDR3 here is CASSPLHRGVQFF. The CDR3 DNA reads TGTGCCAGCAGCCCCCTTCATAGGGGAGTACAGTTCTTC. Looking up the rest from reference TRBV7-3 and TRBJ2-1 gives the full variable domain: GAGVSQTPSNKVTEKGKYVELRCDPISGHTALYWYRQSLGQGPEFLIYFQGTGAADDSGLPNDRFFAVRPEGSVSTLKIQRTERGDSAVYLCASSPLHRGVQFFGPGTRLTVL.

This sequence joins TRBV7-2 and TRBJ2-7; weak D call: TRBD2 (6 bases). V was shortened by 5 bases and J by 3 bases, with 14 bases between the two germline ends. Germline V gives CDR1 SGHTA, CDR2 FQGNSA. The CDR3 extends over 14 amino acids. The CDR3 loop is CASSPVAGRYEQYF. The CDR3 region has the DNA TGTGCCAGCAGCCCCGTGGCGGGACGCTACGAGCAGTACTTC. The whole variable domain, filled in from reference TRBV7-2 and TRBJ2-7, reads GAGVSQSPSNKVTEKGKDVELRCDPISGHTALYWYRQSLGQGLEFLIYFQGNSAPDKSGLPSDRFSAERTGGSVSTLTIQRTQQEDSAVYLCASSPVAGRYEQYFGPGTRLTVT.

This clone was picked up one time. V usage is TRBV7-3 and J usage is TRBJ2-7, with unresolved D. CDR3 length equals 15 residues. V was shortened by 3 bases and J by 2 bases, with 14 bases between the two germline ends. CDR1 SGHTA and CDR2 FQGTGA come from the germline V gene. CDR3 DNA sequence: TGTGCCAGCAGCTTCGGCCCTGTTGGGGCCTACGAGCAGTACTTC. As protein: CASSFGPVGAYEQYF.

J is TRBJ2-7 and V is TRBV19; D perhaps matches TRBD1 (6 bases). This CDR3 comprises 15 residues. Per the germline V gene, CDR1 is LNHDA and CDR2 is SQIVND (reference sequence). V was trimmed by 3 bases and J by 4 bases, leaving 16 bases between them. This chain's CDR3 is CASSIGGRRGYEQYF. Written as DNA, the CDR3 is TGTGCCAGTAGTATCGGTGGCAGAAGGGGGTACGAGCAGTACTTC.

The rearrangement uses TRBV5-1 and TRBJ2-7; TRBD1 agrees at 7 bases. CDR1 is SGHRS, CDR2 YFSETQ, per germline. The J segment lost 6 bases and the V segment lost 0 bases, leaving 3 bases of the junction unmatched. The CDR3 consists of 13 residues. DNA of the CDR3: TGCGCCAGCAGCTTGGTAACAGGGGCCGAGCAGTACTTC. Its protein is CASSLVTGAEQYF.

The rearrangement joins TRBV19 to TRBJ2-1; 10 nucleotides match TRBD2. Trimming at V came to 0 bases and at J to 2 bases, leaving 7 bases not matched to a gene. Germline V gives CDR1 LNHDA, CDR2 SQIVND (reference sequence). This CDR3 is 18 amino acids long. The CDR3 protein is CASSIEFLAGVPYNEQFF. The CDR3 nucleotides read TGTGCCAGTAGTATAGAGTTCCTAGCGGGGGTCCCCTACAATGAGCAGTTCTTC.

This sequence joins TRBV28 and TRBJ2-7; 7 positions match TRBD1. This CDR3 is 15 amino acids long. Germline lookup yields CDR1 MDHEN and CDR2 SYDVKM. Losses at the gene ends were 7 bases for V and 0 bases for J; bases not matched to a gene: 9. CDR3 sequence reads: CASNRDSLPSYEQYF. CDR3 nucleotides: TGTGCCAGCAACCGGGACAGCCTCCCCTCCTACGAGCAGTACTTC.

This clone was detected only a few times. The rearrangement links TRBV5-5 to TRBJ2-1, with D perhaps matching TRBD2 (7 bases). Germline CDR1 reads SGHKS; CDR2 reads YYEKEE (reference sequence). The CDR3 sequence is 13 residues long. The V and J ends lost 3 bases and 9 bases respectively, with 13 bases between them. CDR3 sequence: CASSSYREGEQFF. Written as DNA, the CDR3 is TGTGCCAGCAGCTCCTACAGGGAGGGTGAGCAGTTCTTC.

This chain joins TRBV5-1 and TRBJ1-1, with D perhaps TRBD1 (5 bases). V was shortened by 6 bases and J by 0 bases, with 12 bases between the two germline ends. CDR1 is SGHRS and CDR2 is YFSETQ in the germline V gene. This CDR3 region has 14 residues. CDR3 loop: CASTKTVMNTEAFF. DNA of the CDR3: TGCGCCAGCACCAAGACAGTCATGAACACTGAAGCTTTCTTT.

The chain joins TRBV7-2 to TRBJ2-7, with 8 nucleotides matching TRBD2. This CDR3 spans 16 amino acids. Trimming took 5 bases from V and 0 from J; bases not matched to a gene: 9. In germline, CDR1 is SGHTA, CDR2 FQGNSA. CDR3 in amino acids: CASSRSSGLYSYEQYF. CDR3 in DNA: TGTGCCAGCAGCCGATCTAGCGGGTTATACTCCTACGAGCAGTACTTC.

This clone has only one observation. V usage is TRBV7-9 and J usage is TRBJ1-4; D is possibly TRBD1 (5 bases). CDR1 and CDR2 (germline): SEHNR, FQNEAQ (reference sequence). V lost 5 bases and J lost 4, with 20 bases in between. The CDR3 totals 17 residues. CDR3 region: CASSAPPGRPINEKLFF. In DNA, the CDR3 is TGTGCCAGCAGCGCACCCCCGGGACGGCCTATTAATGAAAAACTGTTTTTT.

The CDR3 DNA is TGTGCCAGCAGCTTCCTAGGGACAGCTATGAACACTGAAGCTTTCTTT. This sequence encodes CASSFLGTAMNTEAFF. The chain couples TRBV7-2 to TRBJ1-1; 7 bases fit TRBD1. CDR3 length: 16 amino acids. Germline loops: CDR1 SGHTA, CDR2 FQGNSA. The trim removed 3 bases at V and 0 bases at J, leaving 7 bases unmatched.

The chain carries TRBV13 and TRBJ2-4; 11 bases are shared with TRBD1. There are 19 residues in the CDR3. With V trimmed by 5 bases and J by 0 bases, 12 bases remained unmatched. Germline V gives CDR1 PRHDT, CDR2 FYEKMQ (reference sequence). Here the CDR3 DNA reads TGTGCCAGCAGCCTGCCCGGGACAGGGGGTGAATTAGCCAAAAACATTCAGTACTTC. Translation: CASSLPGTGGELAKNIQYF.

This sequence joins TRBV18 and TRBJ1-2, with D possibly TRBD1 on 6 matching bases. The CDR3 is 14 amino acids. Germline values: CDR1 KGHSH, CDR2 LQKENI. V lost 3 bases and J lost 6, with 14 bases in between. Here the CDR3 reads CASSPLGGEDGYTF. The CDR3 DNA follows: TGTGCCAGCTCACCGCTCGGGGGCGAGGATGGCTACACCTTC.

The chain carries TRBV5-6 and TRBJ2-2; D gene uncertain. Germline V gene lookup returns CDR1 SGHDT and CDR2 YYEEEE. Trimming removed 0 bases from V and 1 base from J, with 4 bases in between. There are 14 residues in the CDR3. The CDR3: CASSLAGNTGELFF. The CDR3 nucleotides are TGTGCCAGCAGCTTGGCAGGGAACACCGGGGAGCTGTTTTTT.

The chain carries TRBV19 and TRBJ2-7; D might be TRBD2 (5 bases). Trimming cost V 3 bases and J 2 bases, with 8 bases left between them. The CDR3 length is 13 residues. CDR1 is LNHDA and CDR2 is SQIVND in the germline V gene (reference sequence). In nucleotides, the CDR3 is TGTGCCAGTAGTATTGTCGGGACCTACGAGCAGTACTTC. It encodes CASSIVGTYEQYF.

The chain has TRBV21-1 and TRBJ2-3; the table's D call, TRBD2, was not checked against the DNA. TRBV21-1 is reported as a pseudogene. There are 15 residues in the CDR3. Written as DNA, the CDR3 is TGTGCCAGCAGCAAAGATCCGGGAGATTCAGATACGCAGTATTTT. Translation: CASSKDPGDSDTQYF.

CDR3 loop: CASSPEATGEQYF. The CDR3 region has the DNA TGTGCCAGCAGCCCCGAGGCAACGGGCGAGCAGTACTTC. V gene TRBV28 combines with J gene TRBJ2-5; D remains unclear. With the DNA end fitting TRBJ2-7 better, the J assignment may be wrong. Germline CDR1 MDHEN, CDR2 SYDVKM. The CDR3 has 13 residues.

The chain is built from TRBV7-8 and TRBJ2-1, with TRBD2 matching 10 bases. Germline CDR1 is SGHVS and CDR2 is FQNEAQ. The CDR3 totals 14 residues. V dropped 3 bases and J dropped 15; count of bases not matched to a gene: 11. DNA for the CDR3: TGTGCCAGCAGCTTCCAGCGGGAGGGCAATGTTGCGTTCTTC. This codes for CASSFQREGNVAFF.

The CDR3 coding sequence is TGTGCCAGCAGCCCCACAACGGTCTCCTACGAGCAGTACTTC. This translates into CASSPTTVSYEQYF. The J gene is TRBJ2-7, the V gene TRBV7-6; no firm D call. The ends were cut back, 5 bases at V and 0 bases at J, with 11 bases in the middle. The CDR3 has 14 amino acids. The germline V gene has CDR1 SGHVS and CDR2 FNYEAQ. Together with reference TRBV7-6 and TRBJ2-7, the CDR3 gives the full variable domain: GAGVSQSPRYKVTKRGQDVALRCDPISGHVSLYWYRQALGQGPEFLTYFNYEAQQDKSGLPNDRFSAERPEGSISTLTIQRTEQRDSAMYRCASSPTTVSYEQYFGPGTRLTVT.